This T cell receptor (beta chain) was sequenced for a study of T cell responses to AZD1222 COVID-19 vaccine. On the study more broadly: Second-dose groups at about 4 or about 12 weeks were pooled.

Points on this clone: Its antigen is still unknown.

This CDR3 spans 10 amino acids. Germline lookup yields CDR1 DFQATT and CDR2 SNEGSKA (reference sequence). Deletions cut 3 bases from V and 4 bases from J, with 4 bases between. General study points: Baseline antibody screening turned up just five to seven seropositive AZD1222 recipients.

TCRdb keeps only in-frame clones here, not all; method: immunoSEQ multiplex PCR. Here the sample spans more than 95,000 clones, about nine tenths being singletons. The chain has TRBV20-1 and TRBJ2-7; D is ambiguous. Here the sequenced sample was peripheral blood, taken on day 0 of AZD1222 vaccination. The TCR was taken from an adult in good health. The CDR3 sequence is CSARGYEQYF. In nucleotides, the CDR3 is TGCAGTGCTAGGGGGTACGAGCAGTACTTC.